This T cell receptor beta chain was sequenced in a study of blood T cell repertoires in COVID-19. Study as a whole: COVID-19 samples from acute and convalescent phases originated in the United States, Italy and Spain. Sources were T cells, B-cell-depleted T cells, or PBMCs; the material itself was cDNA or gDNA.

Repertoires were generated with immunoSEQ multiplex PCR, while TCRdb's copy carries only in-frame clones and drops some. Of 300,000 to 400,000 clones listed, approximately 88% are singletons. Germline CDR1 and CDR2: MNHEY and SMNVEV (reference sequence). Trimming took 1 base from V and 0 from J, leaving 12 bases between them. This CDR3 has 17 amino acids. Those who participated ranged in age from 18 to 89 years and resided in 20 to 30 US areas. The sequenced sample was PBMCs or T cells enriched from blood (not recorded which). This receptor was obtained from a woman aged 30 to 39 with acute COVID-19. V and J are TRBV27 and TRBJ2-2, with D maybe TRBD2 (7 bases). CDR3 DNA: TGTGCCAGCAGTTTATATGGGGGGGGCCCGAACACCGGGGAGCTGTTTTTT. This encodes CASSLYGGGPNTGELFF.